These T cell receptor beta chains were read from a single sample in a study of shared clonotypes between healthy human individuals. The method was immunoSEQ multiplex PCR; TCRdb's version includes in-frame clones alone and lacks a portion of them. This sample has under 600,000 clones, with about 97% found just once. The sample was naive CD4+ T cells sorted from blood. Receptors originate from a woman younger than 45 in good health. Both conserved end residues are part of each CDR3.

v_call	j_call	cdr3_aa
TRBV10-1	TRBJ2-1	CASSPGLPYEQFF
TRBV7-9	TRBJ2-5	CASSETPSGTQYF
TRBV27	TRBJ1-1	CASSFSKKGGTEAFF
TRBV5-5	TRBJ1-5	CASSLDSNQPQHF
TRBV28	TRBJ2-5	CATQGALETQYF
TRBV6-5	TRBJ2-7	CASSTRISYEQYF
TRBV4-1	TRBJ2-3	CASSRQGREGTQYF
TRBV21-1	TRBJ2-1	CASSKERTSGRVGKNEQFF
TRBV28	TRBJ2-6	CASSWGSGANVLTF
TRBV28	TRBJ1-5	CASGDRFYSNQPQHF
TRBV15	TRBJ1-1	CATSRDRGAVTEAFF
TRBV7-3	TRBJ2-2	CASRRRLQTARSGELFF
TRBV5-1	TRBJ2-1	CASSSILGTSGTDNEQFF
TRBV2	TRBJ2-1	CASSEVGGSGNEQFF
TRBV5-1	TRBJ2-1	CASSLEVRSSYNEQFF
TRBV28	TRBJ1-1	CASSLSHTEAFF
TRBV7-9	TRBJ1-2	CASSLGGYGYTF
TRBV27	TRBJ2-1	CASSSPSGSSYNEQFF
TRBV11-1	TRBJ2-1	CASSLGPAVHEQFF
TRBV4-1	TRBJ2-1	CASSQDGKHHEQFF
TRBV5-4	TRBJ2-5	CASSLAAGETQYF
TRBV7-8	TRBJ1-1	CASSSRGFLGRGNTEAFF
TRBV29-1	TRBJ2-5	CSVTRGPGSETQYF
TRBV25-1	TRBJ1-1	CASSDYVRDTEAFF
TRBV9	TRBJ2-2	CASSVSGVTGELFF
TRBV6-5	TRBJ2-1	CASSYSLTSGKQFF
TRBV18	TRBJ2-1	CASSKIPGLAFNEQFF
TRBV28	TRBJ2-7	CASSPGVAGGYEQYF
TRBV18	TRBJ1-1	CASSPRGQAEEAFF
TRBV29-1	TRBJ1-2	CSVAGTGLRGYTF
TRBV28	TRBJ2-7	CASSLAGVYEQYF
TRBV5-1	TRBJ1-4	CASSTDRVNTNEKLFF
TRBV6-5	TRBJ2-5	CASSLTESQETQYF
TRBV5-4	TRBJ2-5	CASSPRVTGIGETQYF
TRBV18	TRBJ2-4	CASSPLARGRFDIQYF
TRBV19	TRBJ2-2	CASSINLPRDTGELFF
TRBV19	TRBJ2-3	CASSIFGSERGDTQYF
TRBV6-6	TRBJ2-7	CASRRGGYEQYF
TRBV27	TRBJ2-5	CASEPGLAGGGGRYF
TRBV10-3	TRBJ2-2	CAISESDRAFTGELFF
TRBV5-1	TRBJ2-7	CASSFDRLTSYEQYF
TRBV27	.	CASSPGQGAGEQYF
TRBV2	TRBJ2-7	CASSTGTNYEQYF
TRBV6-6	TRBJ1-2	CASSPDRDYGYTF
TRBV5-4	TRBJ2-2	CASSPGQVFSPGELFF
TRBV29-1	TRBJ2-1	CSAAGWAYNEQFF
TRBV18	TRBJ2-1	CASSPGTPNEQFF
TRBV27	TRBJ1-5	CASSLSTDHSNQPQHF
TRBV5-1	TRBJ2-3	CASNTGGEDTQYF
TRBV7-9	TRBJ2-1	CASSYTGQGVDEQFF